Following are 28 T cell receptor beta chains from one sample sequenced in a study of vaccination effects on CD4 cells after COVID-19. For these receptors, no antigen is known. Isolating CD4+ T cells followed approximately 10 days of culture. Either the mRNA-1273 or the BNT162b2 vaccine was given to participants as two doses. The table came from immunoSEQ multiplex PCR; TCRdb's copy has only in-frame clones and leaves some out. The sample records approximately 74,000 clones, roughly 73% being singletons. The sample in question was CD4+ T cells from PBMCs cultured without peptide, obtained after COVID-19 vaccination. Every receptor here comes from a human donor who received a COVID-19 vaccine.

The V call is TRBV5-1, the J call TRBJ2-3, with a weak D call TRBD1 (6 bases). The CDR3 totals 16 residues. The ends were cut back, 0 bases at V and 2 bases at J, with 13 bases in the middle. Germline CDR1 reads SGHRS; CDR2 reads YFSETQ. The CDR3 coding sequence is TGCGCCAGCAGCTTGGCAGGGGTTACCACCACAGATACGCAGTATTTT. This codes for CASSLAGVTTTDTQYF.

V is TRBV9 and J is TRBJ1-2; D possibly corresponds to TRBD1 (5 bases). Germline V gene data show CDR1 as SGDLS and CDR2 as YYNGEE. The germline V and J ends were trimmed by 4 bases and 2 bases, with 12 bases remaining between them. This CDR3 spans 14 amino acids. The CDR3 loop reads CASSKTGTNYGYTF. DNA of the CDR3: TGTGCCAGCAGCAAAACAGGTACAAACTATGGCTACACCTTC.

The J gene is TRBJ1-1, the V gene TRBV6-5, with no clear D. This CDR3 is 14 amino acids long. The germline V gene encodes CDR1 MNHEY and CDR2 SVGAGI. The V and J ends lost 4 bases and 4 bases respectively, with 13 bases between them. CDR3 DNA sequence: TGTGCCAGCAGTTCTATCGGGCGGAGCACTGAAGCTTTCTTT. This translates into CASSSIGRSTEAFF.

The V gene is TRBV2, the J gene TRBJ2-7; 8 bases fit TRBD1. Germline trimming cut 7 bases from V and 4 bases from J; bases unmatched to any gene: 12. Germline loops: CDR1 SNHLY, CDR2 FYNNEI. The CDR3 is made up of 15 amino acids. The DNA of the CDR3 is TGTGCCAGCAAGACCCCACGTCAGGGGGCATACGAGCAGTACGTC. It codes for CASKTPRQGAYEQYV.

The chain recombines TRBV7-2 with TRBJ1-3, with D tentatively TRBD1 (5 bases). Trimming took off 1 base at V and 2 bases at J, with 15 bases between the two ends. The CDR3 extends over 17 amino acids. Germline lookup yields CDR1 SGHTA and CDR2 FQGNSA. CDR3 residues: CASSLGLGAGTGNTIYF. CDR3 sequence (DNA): TGTGCCAGCAGCTTAGGACTAGGGGCGGGGACTGGAAACACCATATATTTT.

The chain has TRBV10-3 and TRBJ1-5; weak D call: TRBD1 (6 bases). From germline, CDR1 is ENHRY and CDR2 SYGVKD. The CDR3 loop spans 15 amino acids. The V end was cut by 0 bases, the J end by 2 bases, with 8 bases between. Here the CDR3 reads CAISESAGGNQPQHF. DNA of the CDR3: TGTGCCATCAGTGAGTCGGCAGGGGGCAATCAGCCCCAGCATTTT.

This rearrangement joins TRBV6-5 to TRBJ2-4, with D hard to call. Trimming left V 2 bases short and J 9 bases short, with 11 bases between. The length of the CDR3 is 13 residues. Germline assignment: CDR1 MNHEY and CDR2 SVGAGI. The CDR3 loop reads CASSYKGLGIQYF. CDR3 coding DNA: TGTGCCAGCAGTTACAAAGGGTTGGGCATTCAGTACTTC.

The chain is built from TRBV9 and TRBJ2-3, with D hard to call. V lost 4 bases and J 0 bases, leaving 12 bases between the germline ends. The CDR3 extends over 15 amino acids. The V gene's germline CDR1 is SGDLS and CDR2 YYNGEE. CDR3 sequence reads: CASSPQLRSTDTQYF. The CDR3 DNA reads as TGTGCCAGCAGCCCACAACTGCGTAGCACAGATACGCAGTATTTT.

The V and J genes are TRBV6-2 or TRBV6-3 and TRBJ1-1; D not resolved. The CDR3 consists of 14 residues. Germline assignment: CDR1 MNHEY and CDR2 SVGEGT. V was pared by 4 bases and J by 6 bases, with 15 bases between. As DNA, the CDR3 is TGTGCCAGCAGTTCGGGTGGAGGCCTACCTGAAGCTTTCTTT. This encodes CASSSGGGLPEAFF.

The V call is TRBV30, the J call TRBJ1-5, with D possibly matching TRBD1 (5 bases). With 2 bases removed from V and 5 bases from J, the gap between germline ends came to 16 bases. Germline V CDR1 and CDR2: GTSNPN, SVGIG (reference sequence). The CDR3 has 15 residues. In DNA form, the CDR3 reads TGTGCCTGGAGTTCAGGGAGCAGAGTTTATCAGCCCCAGCATTTT. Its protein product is CAWSSGSRVYQPQHF. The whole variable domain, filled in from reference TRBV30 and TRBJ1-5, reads SQTIHQWPATLVQPVGSPLSLECTVEGTSNPNLYWYRQAAGRGLQLLFYSVGIGQISSEVPQNLSASRPQDRQFILSSKKLLLSDSGFYLCAWSSGSRVYQPQHFGDGTRLSIL.

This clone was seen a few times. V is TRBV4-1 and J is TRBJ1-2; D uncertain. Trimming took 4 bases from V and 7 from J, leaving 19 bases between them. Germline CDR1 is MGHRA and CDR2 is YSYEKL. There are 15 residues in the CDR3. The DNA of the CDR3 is TGCGCCAGCAGCCGCCCCATAACGGACGCCGGTGGCTACACCTTC. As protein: CASSRPITDAGGYTF.

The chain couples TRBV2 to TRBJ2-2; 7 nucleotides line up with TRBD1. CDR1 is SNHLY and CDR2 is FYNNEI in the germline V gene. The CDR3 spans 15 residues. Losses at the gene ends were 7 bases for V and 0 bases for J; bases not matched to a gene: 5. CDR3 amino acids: CASKGQVANTGELFF. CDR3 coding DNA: TGTGCCAGCAAAGGACAGGTCGCGAACACCGGGGAGCTGTTTTTT.

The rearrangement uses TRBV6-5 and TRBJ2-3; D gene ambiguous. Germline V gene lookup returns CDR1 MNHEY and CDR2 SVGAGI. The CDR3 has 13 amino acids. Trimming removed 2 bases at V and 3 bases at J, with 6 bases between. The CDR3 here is CASSYDATDTQYF. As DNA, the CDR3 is TGTGCCAGCAGTTACGACGCAACAGATACGCAGTATTTT.

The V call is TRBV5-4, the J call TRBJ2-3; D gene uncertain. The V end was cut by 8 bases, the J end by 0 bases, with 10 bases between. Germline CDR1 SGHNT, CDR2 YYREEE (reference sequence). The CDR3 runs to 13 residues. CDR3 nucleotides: TGTGCCAGTGGTCGCTACAGCACAGATACGCAGTATTTT. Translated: CASGRYSTDTQYF.

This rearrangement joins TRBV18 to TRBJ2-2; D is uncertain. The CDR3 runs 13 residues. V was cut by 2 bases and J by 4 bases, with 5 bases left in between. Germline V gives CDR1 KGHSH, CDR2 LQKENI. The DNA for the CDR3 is TGTGCCAGCTCACCAGAGCGCACCGGGGAGCTGTTTTTT. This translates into CASSPERTGELFF.

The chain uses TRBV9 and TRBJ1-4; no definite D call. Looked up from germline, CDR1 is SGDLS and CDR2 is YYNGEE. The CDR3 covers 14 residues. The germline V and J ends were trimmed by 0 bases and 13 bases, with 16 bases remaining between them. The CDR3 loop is CASSVDGVGSILFF. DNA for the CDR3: TGTGCCAGCAGCGTAGACGGGGTTGGGTCAATACTGTTTTTT.

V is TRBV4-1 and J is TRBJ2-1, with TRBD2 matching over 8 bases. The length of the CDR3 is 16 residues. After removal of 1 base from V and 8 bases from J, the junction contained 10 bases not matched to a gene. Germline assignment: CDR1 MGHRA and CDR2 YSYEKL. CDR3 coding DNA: TGCGCCAGCAGCCAAGTAGGCGGGGGGATAATCGATGAGCAGTTCTTC. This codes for CASSQVGGGIIDEQFF.

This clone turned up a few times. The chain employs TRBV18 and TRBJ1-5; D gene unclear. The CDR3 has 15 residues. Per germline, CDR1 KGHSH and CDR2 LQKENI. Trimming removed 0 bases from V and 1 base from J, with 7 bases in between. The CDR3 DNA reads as TGTGCCAGCTCACCACCGTTGGGAAGCAATCAGCCCCAGCATTTT. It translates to CASSPPLGSNQPQHF.

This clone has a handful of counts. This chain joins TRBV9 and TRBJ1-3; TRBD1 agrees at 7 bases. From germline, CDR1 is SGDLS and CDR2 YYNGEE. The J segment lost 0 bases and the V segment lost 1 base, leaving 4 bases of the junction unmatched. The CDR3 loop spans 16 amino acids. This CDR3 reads CASSVTTGFSGNTIYF. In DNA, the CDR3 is TGTGCCAGCAGCGTAACGACAGGGTTCTCTGGAAACACCATATATTTT.

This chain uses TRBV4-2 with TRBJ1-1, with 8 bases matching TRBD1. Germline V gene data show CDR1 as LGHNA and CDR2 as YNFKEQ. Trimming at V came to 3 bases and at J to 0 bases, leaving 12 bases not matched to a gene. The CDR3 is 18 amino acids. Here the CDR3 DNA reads TGTGCCAGCAGCCACGAACTGGACAGGGCGAAAATGAACACTGAAGCTTTCTTT. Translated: CASSHELDRAKMNTEAFF.

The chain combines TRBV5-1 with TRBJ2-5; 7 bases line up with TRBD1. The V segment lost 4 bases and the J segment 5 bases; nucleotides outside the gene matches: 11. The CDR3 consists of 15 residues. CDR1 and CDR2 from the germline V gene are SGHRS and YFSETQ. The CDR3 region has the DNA TGCGCCAGCAGCAATACAGGGGCCGGGTCGGAGACCCAGTACTTC. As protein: CASSNTGAGSETQYF.

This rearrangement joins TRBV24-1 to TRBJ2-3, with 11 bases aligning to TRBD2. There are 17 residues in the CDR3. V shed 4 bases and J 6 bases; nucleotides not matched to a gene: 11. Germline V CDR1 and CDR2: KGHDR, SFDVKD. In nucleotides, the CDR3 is TGTGCCACCAGTGAAGATACCGGGACTAGCGGATGGGATACGCAGTATTTT. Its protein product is CATSEDTGTSGWDTQYF.

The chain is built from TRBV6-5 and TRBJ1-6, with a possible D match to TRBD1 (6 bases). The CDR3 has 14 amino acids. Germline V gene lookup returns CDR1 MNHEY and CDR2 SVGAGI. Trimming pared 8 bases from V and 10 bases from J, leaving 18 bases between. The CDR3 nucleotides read TGTGCCAGCTGCACAGGGTTTGATTCGTCACCCCTCCACTTT. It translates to CASCTGFDSSPLHF.

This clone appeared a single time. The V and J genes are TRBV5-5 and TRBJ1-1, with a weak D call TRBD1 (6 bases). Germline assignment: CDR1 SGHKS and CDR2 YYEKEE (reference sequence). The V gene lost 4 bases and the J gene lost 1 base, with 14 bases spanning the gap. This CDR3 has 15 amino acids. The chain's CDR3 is CASSLRQAPNTEAFF. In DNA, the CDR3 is TGTGCCAGCAGCCTTAGACAGGCGCCGAACACTGAAGCTTTCTTT. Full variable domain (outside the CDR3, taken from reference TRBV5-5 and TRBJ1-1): DAGVTQSPTHLIKTRGQQVTLRCSPISGHKSVSWYQQVLGQGPQFIFQYYEKEERGRGNFPDRFSARQFPNYSSELNVNALLLGDSALYLCASSLRQAPNTEAFFGQGTRLTVV.

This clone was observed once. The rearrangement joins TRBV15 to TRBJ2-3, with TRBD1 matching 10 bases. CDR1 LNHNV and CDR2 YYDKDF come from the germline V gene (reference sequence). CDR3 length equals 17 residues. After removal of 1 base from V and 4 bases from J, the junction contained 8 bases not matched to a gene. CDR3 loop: CATSRGQGARVPDTQYF. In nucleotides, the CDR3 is TGTGCCACCAGCAGAGGACAGGGGGCGCGGGTCCCAGATACGCAGTATTTT.

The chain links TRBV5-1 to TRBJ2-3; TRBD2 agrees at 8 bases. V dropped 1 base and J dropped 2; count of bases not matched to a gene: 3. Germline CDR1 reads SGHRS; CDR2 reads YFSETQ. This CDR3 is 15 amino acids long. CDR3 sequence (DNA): TGCGCCAGCAGCTTGAAACTAGCGGCCACAGATACGCAGTATTTT. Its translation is CASSLKLAATDTQYF.

CDR3: CASSVGSLQETQYF. CDR3 DNA sequence: TGTGCCAGCAGCGTAGGTAGTCTCCAAGAGACCCAGTACTTC. The V and J genes are TRBV9 and TRBJ2-5; no clear D. The germline V gene has CDR1 SGDLS and CDR2 YYNGEE. The CDR3 contains 14 residues. The V end lost 0 bases, the J end lost 1 base, and 7 bases lay between the germline ends.

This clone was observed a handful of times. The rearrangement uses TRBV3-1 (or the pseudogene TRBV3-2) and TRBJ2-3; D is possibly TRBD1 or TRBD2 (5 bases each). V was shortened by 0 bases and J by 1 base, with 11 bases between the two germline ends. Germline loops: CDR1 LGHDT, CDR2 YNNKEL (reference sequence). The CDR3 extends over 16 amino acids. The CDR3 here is CASSQDLGRGTDTQYF. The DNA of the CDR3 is TGTGCCAGCAGCCAAGATTTGGGGCGGGGCACAGATACGCAGTATTTT.